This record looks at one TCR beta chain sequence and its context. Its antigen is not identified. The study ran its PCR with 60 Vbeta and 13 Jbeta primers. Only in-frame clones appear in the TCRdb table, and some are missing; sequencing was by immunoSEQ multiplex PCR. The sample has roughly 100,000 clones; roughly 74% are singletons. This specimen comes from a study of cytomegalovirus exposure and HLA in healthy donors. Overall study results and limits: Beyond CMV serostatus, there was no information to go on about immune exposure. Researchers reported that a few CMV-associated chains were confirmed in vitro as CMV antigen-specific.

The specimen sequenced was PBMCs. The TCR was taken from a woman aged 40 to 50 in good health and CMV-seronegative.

The DNA for the CDR3 is TGTGCCAGCAGCTACCAGGGGACAGTCCAAGAGACCCAGTACTTC. It specifies CASSYQGTVQETQYF. V gene TRBV7-3 combines with J gene TRBJ2-5, with 7 bases identical to TRBD1. The CDR3 is 15 residues long. CDR1 is SGHTA, CDR2 FQGTGA, per germline. Trimming cost V 4 bases and J 1 base; bases outside gene matches: 6.